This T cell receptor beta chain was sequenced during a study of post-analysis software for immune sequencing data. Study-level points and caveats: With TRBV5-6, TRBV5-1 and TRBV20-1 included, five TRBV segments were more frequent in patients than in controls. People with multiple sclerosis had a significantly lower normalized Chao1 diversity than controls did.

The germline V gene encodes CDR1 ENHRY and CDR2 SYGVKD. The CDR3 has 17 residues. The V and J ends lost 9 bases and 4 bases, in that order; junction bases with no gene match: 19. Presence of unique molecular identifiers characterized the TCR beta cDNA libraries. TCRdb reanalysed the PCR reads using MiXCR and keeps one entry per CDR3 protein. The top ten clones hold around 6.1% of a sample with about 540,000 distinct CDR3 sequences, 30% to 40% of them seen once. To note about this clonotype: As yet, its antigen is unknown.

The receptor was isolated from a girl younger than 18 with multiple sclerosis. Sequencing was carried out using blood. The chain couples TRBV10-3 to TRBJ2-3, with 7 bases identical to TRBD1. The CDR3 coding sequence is TGTGCCATAAAGCCCGGGACAGCCCAAACTAATGCAGATACGCAGTATTTT. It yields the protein CAIKPGTAQTNADTQYF.